The 6 T cell receptor beta chains given below trace back to one sample, sequenced in a study of blood T cell repertoires in COVID-19. The data were produced by immunoSEQ multiplex PCR, yet TCRdb's version contains in-frame clones alone and is incomplete. The sample has around 36,000 clones, more than 80% seen once. Sequencing was carried out using peripheral blood. Receptors were obtained from a man between 60 and 75 years old with acute or convalescent COVID-19.

The chain carries TRBV30 and TRBJ1-1, with TRBD1 matching over 7 bases. V was pared by 1 base and J by 0 bases, with 2 bases of the junction left unmatched. The germline V gene has CDR1 GTSNPN and CDR2 SVGIG (reference sequence). This CDR3 spans 14 amino acids. The CDR3, as DNA: TGTGCCTGGAGTGCGGGGACAGTGAACACTGAAGCTTTCTTT. It translates to CAWSAGTVNTEAFF. Full variable domain (remainder filled in from reference TRBV30 and TRBJ1-1): SQTIHQWPATLVQPVGSPLSLECTVEGTSNPNLYWYRQAAGRGLQLLFYSVGIGQISSEVPQNLSASRPQDRQFILSSKKLLLSDSGFYLCAWSAGTVNTEAFFGQGTRLTVV.

This chain uses TRBV18 with TRBJ2-2; 8 nucleotides align to TRBD2. The V gene's germline CDR1 is KGHSH and CDR2 LQKENI. The CDR3 runs to 14 residues. V trimming: 3 bases; J trimming: 4 bases; junction bases outside the gene matches: 1. The CDR3 DNA reads TGTGCCAGCTCACCGGGACTAGTCACCGGGGAGCTGTTTTTT. Encoded protein: CASSPGLVTGELFF.

The gene calls are TRBV19 and TRBJ2-7, with 8 bases fitting TRBD1. The CDR3 is 15 amino acids. The V gene's germline CDR1 is LNHDA and CDR2 SQIVND (reference sequence). V gave up 0 bases and J gave up 4 bases; unmatched junction bases: 5. The CDR3 sequence is CASSIEPGTGYEQYF. The CDR3 DNA follows: TGTGCCAGTAGTATAGAGCCCGGGACAGGTTACGAGCAGTACTTC.

The chain combines TRBV4-2 with TRBJ2-1; 8 positions match TRBD1. The ends lost 5 bases at V and 7 bases at J; junction bases unmatched: 7. The V gene's germline CDR1 is LGHNA and CDR2 YNFKEQ. This CDR3 contains 14 residues. The chain's CDR3 is CASSSGQGANEQFF. The CDR3 nucleotides read TGTGCCAGCAGCTCCGGACAGGGAGCGAATGAGCAGTTCTTC.

This clone was seen a handful of times. The chain is built from TRBV2 and TRBJ1-2; D ambiguous. From germline, CDR1 is SNHLY and CDR2 FYNNEI. The V and J ends lost 3 bases and 1 base respectively, with 9 bases between them. The CDR3 spans 14 residues. Here the CDR3 reads CASSDWPLNYGYTF. CDR3 DNA: TGTGCCAGCAGTGACTGGCCGCTTAACTATGGCTACACCTTC.

The chain links TRBV6-1 to TRBJ2-5, with D maybe TRBD1 (5 bases). CDR3 length equals 14 residues. Germline V lookup: CDR1 MNHNS, CDR2 SASEGT. V gave up 3 bases and J gave up 1 base, with 9 bases separating them. CDR3 sequence reads: CASSEQGGQETQYF. CDR3 DNA: TGTGCCAGCAGTGAGCAGGGTGGCCAAGAGACCCAGTACTTC.